Below are 11 T cell receptor beta chains sequenced from a single sample in a study of metastatic and nonmetastatic thyroid tumors. TCRdb used MiXCR to call clones anew from the PCR reads. The data hold tens of thousands of clones, with about 11% observed a single time. Among the patients, none had received any treatment before thyroid surgery. The sequenced sample consisted of blood. Receptors were obtained from a female donor with papillary thyroid cancer or a benign thyroid nodule (not recorded which). Some clones in this sample may be carry-over from other donors' samples.

This clone was observed at least ten times. This chain connects TRBV9 to TRBJ1-2; no clear D. Between the trimmed V and J ends, which lost 5 bases and 0 bases, there was a span of 11 bases. CDR3 length: 14 amino acids. From germline, CDR1 is SGDLS and CDR2 YYNGEE. Written as DNA, the CDR3 is TGTGCCAGCAGGGACCTCGACACTAACTATGGCTACACCTTC. Protein product: CASRDLDTNYGYTF. The complete variable domain, with remaining parts taken from reference TRBV9 and TRBJ1-2, reads DSGVTQTPKHLITATGQRVTLRCSPRSGDLSVYWYQQSLDQGLQFLIQYYNGEERAKGNILERFSAQQFPDLHSELNLSSLELGDSALYFCASRDLDTNYGYTFGSGTRLTVV.

This clone was seen repeatedly, ten times or more. This chain uses TRBV5-6 with TRBJ2-5, with 16 bases lining up with TRBD2. Trimming removed 4 bases from V and 4 bases from J; junction bases left unmatched: 10. Germline CDR1 SGHDT, CDR2 YYEEEE. The CDR3 loop spans 18 amino acids. DNA for the CDR3: TGTGCCAGCAGCCAGGGACTAGCGGGAGGGCCGTATAGAGAGACCCAGTACTTC. Amino acids: CASSQGLAGGPYRETQYF.

This clone was detected only a few times. A much larger clone differs by one base, so this may be a read error. The rearrangement joins TRBV20-1 to TRBJ2-5, with D maybe TRBD2 (6 bases). The CDR3 length is 13 residues. Trimming pared 3 bases from V and 4 bases from J, leaving 12 bases between. The germline CDR1 and CDR2 sequences are DFQATT and SNEGSKA (reference sequence). In nucleotides, the CDR3 is TGCAGTGCTAGCGGGAGTGGACGAGAGACCCAGTACTTC. Protein sequence: CSASGSGRETQYF.

This clone was seen ten or more times. The chain joins TRBV4-1 to TRBJ1-3, with 7 bases lining up with TRBD1. The CDR3 sequence is 17 residues long. V dropped 3 bases and J dropped 0; count of bases not matched to a gene: 8. CDR1 MGHRA and CDR2 YSYEKL come from the germline V gene. CDR3 sequence reads: CASSQGDRKSSGNTIYF. In DNA form, the CDR3 reads TGCGCCAGCAGCCAGGGGGACAGAAAGAGCTCTGGAAACACCATATATTTT.

This clone was recorded at least ten times. The chain joins TRBV20-1 to TRBJ2-1, with D possibly TRBD2 on 6 matching bases. The CDR3 loop spans 15 amino acids. With 0 bases removed from V and 3 bases from J, the gap between germline ends came to 12 bases. Germline lookup yields CDR1 DFQATT and CDR2 SNEGSKA (reference sequence). The CDR3 DNA sequence: TGCAGTGCTAGAGATGGGGTAGCGGACTACAATGAGCAGTTCTTC. Amino acid sequence: CSARDGVADYNEQFF.

This clone was seen ten or more times. The rearrangement uses TRBV20-1 and TRBJ1-4; D not certain. The CDR3 contains 13 residues. Germline CDR1 DFQATT, CDR2 SNEGSKA (reference sequence). V was cut by 0 bases and J by 5 bases, with 7 bases left in between. The CDR3 spells CSARDLQNEKLFF. The CDR3 coding sequence is TGCAGTGCTAGAGATCTTCAAAATGAAAAACTGTTTTTT.

At least ten counts were recorded for this clone. V and J are TRBV7-8 and TRBJ2-5; tentatively, D is TRBD2 (5 bases). The germline V and J ends were trimmed by 7 bases and 1 base, with 16 bases remaining between them. The germline gives CDR1 SGHVS, CDR2 FQNEAQ. The CDR3 runs 15 residues. The CDR3 DNA sequence: TGTGCCAGCACCTCAGATGGACTTTTCCAAGAGACCCAGTACTTC. It translates to CASTSDGLFQETQYF.

Turning to this clone: Its ends do not fully match the called genes, so a read error is possible. The gene calls are TRBV6-2 or TRBV6-3 and TRBJ2-6; D gene uncertain. CDR3 length equals 17 residues. Germline values: CDR1 MNHEY, CDR2 SVGEGT. The chain's CDR3 is CAGSPERLISWANVLTF. The CDR3, as DNA: TGTGCCGGCAGTCCCGAGAGATTGATCTCTTGGGCCAACGTCCTGACTTTC.

This clone was seen at least ten times. One end of the junction is discordant with germline, which a read error may explain. This chain links TRBV25-1 with TRBJ1-1; D gene ambiguous. This CDR3 region has 14 residues. Germline-derived CDR1 and CDR2 are MGHDK and SYGVNS. CDR3 region: CASGEVRDTTEAFF. CDR3 coding DNA: TGTGCCAGCGGTGAAGTGCGGGATACCACTGAAGCTTTCTTT.

Worth noting for this clone: The junction differs from germline at one of its ends, possibly a read error. The chain combines TRBV6-2 or TRBV6-3 with TRBJ2-7; tentatively, D is TRBD2 (5 bases). CDR3 size: 11 residues. In germline, CDR1 is MNHEY, CDR2 SVGEGT. This CDR3 is CATRRVYEQNF. The CDR3 DNA follows: TGTGCCACCAGGCGGGTTTACGAGCAGAACTTC.

This clone was detected ten times or more. The chain employs TRBV6-5 and TRBJ1-1; no clear D. Germline assignment: CDR1 MNHEY and CDR2 SVGAGI. Trimming shortened V by 0 bases and J by 3 bases, and 5 bases separated the two germline ends. The CDR3 totals 13 residues. CDR3 amino acids: CASSYSRDTEAFF. CDR3 coding DNA: TGTGCCAGCAGTTACTCTAGGGACACTGAAGCTTTCTTT.